The entry below gives a single T cell receptor beta chain sequence along with its context. Germline lookup yields CDR1 SGDLS and CDR2 YYNGEE. CDR3 length: 15 amino acids. V lost 4 bases and J 1 base, leaving 14 bases between the germline ends. The record originates from a study of control samples from healthy donors and cancer patients. Only in-frame clones appear in the TCRdb table, and some are missing; sequencing was by immunoSEQ multiplex PCR. The sample contains tens of thousands of clones, approximately 90% of which appear only once. The TCR originated in a man between 45 and 60 years old with lung cancer. The V call is TRBV9, the J call TRBJ1-1; no definite D call. The source material was PBMCs. The DNA for the CDR3 is TGTGCCAGCAGCCAGAGGGAGACCGGGAACACTGAAGCTTTCTTT. Residues: CASSQRETGNTEAFF.